Described below is a single TCR beta chain sequence and its context. Its cognate antigen has yet to be identified. No much larger clonotype is one base removed from it; base qualities were not supplied. This entry belongs to a study of blood T cell repertoires in COVID-19 (dated by TCRdb to about 2020). Regarding the research as a whole: Collaborator samples came from the United States, Italy and Spain and covered acute and convalescent phases of COVID-19. The prospective study material was composed of cDNA or gDNA derived from T cells, B-cell-depleted T cells, or PBMCs. Subjects who had been exposed to COVID-19, were actively infected with it, or had recovered from it provided the deeply sampled blood TCRbeta repertoires that made up the dataset. The repertoires were released in a freely available public database intended as a resource for research on the immune response to SARS-CoV-2. The samples were drawn from the first 160 participants of the ongoing ImmuneRACE study and from roughly 1,300 subjects provided by 6 global collaborators. A de-identified subject ID, COVID-19 status, age in years and sex were almost always included in the sample metadata. Where available, HLA class I and class II types were obtained from metadata supplied by the sample provider rather than from assay-based typing. Study-wide findings and limitations: The amount of clinical and demographic metadata varied by source and participant and was provided uncurated.

Enrolling through a virtual design, the prospective study's participants ranged in age from about 18 to 89 years and lived across 20 to 25 United States geographic areas. In the prospective study, cohorts were assigned on the basis of participant-reported clinical history obtained from a screening survey and a study questionnaire. For ImmuneRACE Cohort 3, a participant was defined as recovered based on two consecutive negative NP/OP PCR tests, clearance by a healthcare professional, or resolution of symptoms. Each participant in the prospective study had whole blood, serum and a nasopharyngeal or oropharyngeal swab collected by mobile phlebotomists. Prospective study participants could optionally give additional blood draws and questionnaires over a 2-month period. Before DNA extraction, blood samples from the prospective study were shipped at room temperature or frozen. Looking up the germline V gene (reference sequence) yields CDR1 PRHDT and CDR2 FYEKMQ. Here V drops 1 base and J drops 2 bases, and the junction holds 5 bases not matched to any gene. There are 16 amino acids in the CDR3, from cysteine to phenylalanine inclusive. Only the CDR3 DNA stays, 48 bases, in frame from base 1.

TCRbeta CDR3 regions were amplified from genomic DNA using the immunoSEQ Assay, a bias-controlled multiplex PCR. The authors processed their data as follows. The number of nucleated cells in each sample was estimated by amplification of reference gene primers within the assay. To quantify the absolute abundance of each unique TCRbeta CDR3 rearrangement, sequence reads were collapsed and filtered. For each sample, productive Simpson clonality was calculated as the square root of Simpson's diversity index across productive rearrangements. TCRdb stores this immuneACCESS table with in-frame sequences only. Part of the clones is absent; in the studies checked, under half of the shortfall reflects unresolved V genes, and no reason is known for the rest. The D gene and trimming were derived from the DNA, and the V and J assignments and clone size from that table. Within this sample are hundreds of thousands of clones, with 65% to 90% of them counted one time only. The ten largest clonotypes hold more than 1.5% of the sample.

Rearrangement joined TRBV13 to TRBJ2-3; TRBD1 lines up with 8 middle nucleotides. The receptor was derived from a man aged 40-49 years who had recovered from COVID-19. The sample was PBMCs or T cells enriched from blood (not recorded which). The sequence in DNA is TGTGCCAGCAGCTTAGAGGACAGGGAAGACACAGATACGCAGTATTTT. It codes for CASSLEDREDTDTQYF.